Each of the 23 T cell receptor beta chains below was sequenced from the same sample in a study of glioma-infiltrating T cells after dendritic cell vaccination. TCRdb's copy holds only in-frame clones and misses some; the assay was immunoSEQ multiplex PCR. Of about 67,000 clones listed, around 81% were seen once; the top ten hold approximately 7.9%. The sequencing used blood, collected before dendritic cell vaccination. These receptor sequences come from a human donor with glioblastoma.

J is TRBJ2-1 and V is TRBV12-5; 7 nucleotides line up with TRBD2. The length of the CDR3 is 15 residues. The V segment lost 0 bases and the J segment 8 bases; nucleotides outside the gene matches: 7. Germline CDR1 and CDR2: LGHNT and FRNRAP. For the CDR3, the DNA is TGTGCTAGTGGTTTGGTCCGGGCGGGGGAGGATGAGCAGTTCTTC. Translating it yields CASGLVRAGEDEQFF.

This clone was seen a few times. The J gene is TRBJ2-2, the V gene TRBV7-3; D unclear. The CDR3 is made up of 14 amino acids. The germline V gene has CDR1 SGHTA and CDR2 FQGTGA. V was clipped by 5 bases and J by 0 bases, with 7 bases between them. CDR3 sequence: CASSPRANTGELFF. The CDR3 DNA is TGTGCCAGCAGCCCGCGCGCGAACACCGGGGAGCTGTTTTTT.

On this clone itself: Compared with germline, one end of the junction differs, possibly owing to a read error. V is TRBV7-7 and J is TRBJ2-5, with 11 bases lining up with TRBD2. CDR3 length: 15 amino acids. Germline V gene data show CDR1 as SSHAT and CDR2 as FNYEAQ (reference sequence). The DNA for the CDR3 is TGTGCTAGCAGCATGACTAGCGGGGTCCAAGAGACCCAGTACTTC. Protein sequence: CASSMTSGVQETQYF.

The chain combines TRBV5-6 with TRBJ1-3; D not certain. Trimming took off 0 bases at V and 4 bases at J, with 5 bases between the two ends. The CDR3 has 13 amino acids. Germline-derived CDR1 and CDR2 are SGHDT and YYEEEE. CDR3 protein: CASSLGVGNTIYF. The CDR3 DNA is TGTGCCAGCAGCTTGGGAGTCGGAAACACCATATATTTT.

This clone occurred once. V and J are TRBV4-3 and TRBJ2-2; possibly TRBD2 for D (6 bases). The germline V and J ends were trimmed by 2 bases and 0 bases, with 13 bases remaining between them. This CDR3 is 17 amino acids long. CDR1 and CDR2 (germline): LGHNA, YSLEER. The DNA for the CDR3 is TGCGCCAGCAGCCAATCGGGGGTGGGGGCGAACACCGGGGAGCTGTTTTTT. Translation: CASSQSGVGANTGELFF.

The V call is TRBV6-5, the J call TRBJ2-7, with a possible D match to TRBD1 (6 bases). Deletions cut 5 bases from V and 2 bases from J, with 13 bases between. There are 14 residues in the CDR3. Per germline, CDR1 MNHEY and CDR2 SVGAGI. Here the CDR3 reads CASSQGDTTYEQYF. The DNA of the CDR3 is TGTGCCAGCAGTCAAGGGGACACTACCTACGAGCAGTACTTC.

The chain is built from TRBV4-2 and TRBJ2-2; possibly TRBD1 for D (5 bases). This CDR3 comprises 14 residues. Trimming cost V 2 bases and J 9 bases, with 13 bases left between them. The germline V gene has CDR1 LGHNA and CDR2 YNFKEQ. Written as DNA, the CDR3 is TGTGCCAGCAGCCAAAACTACGCGGACAGGGAGCTGTTTTTT. Residues: CASSQNYADRELFF.

This clone came up a few times. In DNA, the CDR3 is TGTGCCTGGAGTCTCGGGGTTAACCAAGAGACCCAGTACTTC. It is translated as CAWSLGVNQETQYF. The V and J genes are TRBV30 and TRBJ2-5; maybe TRBD2 (5 bases). The CDR3 runs 14 residues. V was clipped by 2 bases and J by 0 bases, with 10 bases between them. CDR1 and CDR2 from the germline V gene are GTSNPN and SVGIG (reference sequence).

V gene TRBV7-6 combines with J gene TRBJ1-2; D is possibly TRBD1 (6 bases). The CDR3 is 16 amino acids. CDR1 SGHVS and CDR2 FNYEAQ come from the germline V gene. The V gene lost 3 bases and the J gene lost 8 bases, with 22 bases spanning the gap. The CDR3 DNA follows: TGTGCCAGCAGCTTGATTGAGGGGGTGGATCCGAACGGCTACACCTTC. The encoded protein is CASSLIEGVDPNGYTF.

This chain uses TRBV7-8 with TRBJ2-1, with TRBD1 matching 10 bases. V shed 2 bases, J shed 5 bases, and the junction held 12 bases outside the gene matches. This CDR3 has 18 residues. The germline CDR1 and CDR2 sequences are SGHVS and FQNEAQ. This chain's CDR3 is CASSLYAIGTGVNNEQFF. The CDR3 DNA sequence: TGTGCCAGCAGCTTATATGCCATCGGGACAGGGGTAAACAATGAGCAGTTCTTC.

The genes are TRBV5-1 and TRBJ1-1; a weak D match, TRBD1 (5 bases). The V end was cut by 1 base, the J end by 5 bases, with 12 bases between. CDR1 and CDR2 (germline): SGHRS, YFSETQ. CDR3 length: 14 residues. The CDR3 protein is CASSLNSRGTEAFF. CDR3 bases: TGCGCCAGCAGCTTGAACAGCCGGGGGACTGAAGCTTTCTTT.

The table lists this clone with a count of one. V gene TRBV9 combines with J gene TRBJ2-1; 9 nucleotides match TRBD1. CDR3 length: 14 amino acids. Unmatched junction bases numbered 14, after V lost 4 bases and J lost 15 bases. Germline lookup yields CDR1 SGDLS and CDR2 YYNGEE. CDR3 protein: CASSPGPGQGRMFF. The DNA of the CDR3 is TGTGCCAGCAGCCCCGGACCCGGACAGGGGCGTATGTTCTTC.

The V and J genes are TRBV18 and TRBJ1-1; D possibly corresponds to TRBD1 (5 bases). The CDR3 totals 15 residues. With 2 bases removed from V and 4 bases from J, the gap between germline ends came to 14 bases. In germline, CDR1 is KGHSH, CDR2 LQKENI. In nucleotides, the CDR3 is TGTGCCAGCTCACCATTTCCAGGGCTTAGCACTGAAGCTTTCTTT. This encodes CASSPFPGLSTEAFF. Filled out from reference TRBV18 and TRBJ1-1, the complete variable domain reads NAGVMQNPRHLVRRRGQEARLRCSPMKGHSHVYWYRQLPEEGLKFMVYLQKENIIDESGMPKERFSAEFPKEGPSILRIQQVVRGDSAAYFCASSPFPGLSTEAFFGQGTRLTVV.

V gene TRBV7-6 combines with J gene TRBJ1-3; D remains unclear. Trimming shortened V by 4 bases and J by 0 bases, and 16 bases separated the two germline ends. This CDR3 is built from 17 residues. Germline V gene data show CDR1 as SGHVS and CDR2 as FNYEAQ. This CDR3 reads CASSSFTTGSSGNTIYF. The CDR3 nucleotides read TGTGCCAGCAGCTCCTTCACGACTGGGAGCTCTGGAAACACCATATATTTT.

The chain employs TRBV5-1 and TRBJ1-1, with TRBD1 as a possible D gene (5 bases). V was pared by 7 bases and J by 6 bases, with 22 bases between. From germline, CDR1 is SGHRS and CDR2 YFSETQ. The CDR3 covers 15 residues. The DNA for the CDR3 is TGCGCCAGCGGGGCCGTTTCAGGTTCCCTGGCTGAAGCTTTCTTT. Translation gives CASGAVSGSLAEAFF.

This clone is a singleton in its sample. The rearrangement joins TRBV11-2 to TRBJ1-1; TRBD1 aligns across 8 bases. CDR3 length equals 15 residues. V gave up 4 bases and J gave up 2 bases; unmatched junction bases: 6. CDR1 is SGHAT and CDR2 is FQNNGV in the germline V gene. CDR3 nucleotides: TGTGCCAGCAGCTGGTGGACAGGGAGAAACACTGAAGCTTTCTTT. Protein product: CASSWWTGRNTEAFF.

This clone has more than one count but fewer than ten. CDR3 sequence: CASSFGGGTDYGYTF. The CDR3 coding sequence is TGTGCCAGCAGTTTCGGTGGGGGGACAGACTATGGCTACACCTTC. V is TRBV6-5 and J is TRBJ1-2; TRBD1 agrees at 7 bases. Germline V gene sequence: CDR1 MNHEY, CDR2 SVGAGI. V was clipped by 4 bases and J by 3 bases; unmatched bases: 8. The CDR3 has 15 residues.

The chain couples TRBV6-1 to TRBJ1-5; 7 bases match TRBD1. The CDR3 sequence is 15 residues long. V lost 5 bases, J lost 5 bases, and 9 bases stayed unmatched. In germline, CDR1 is MNHNS, CDR2 SASEGT. As DNA, the CDR3 is TGTGCCAGCAGTTCATCGACAGGGTGGGATCAGCCCCAGCATTTT. It yields the protein CASSSSTGWDQPQHF.

The rearrangement links TRBV7-2 to TRBJ1-1; D gene ambiguous. Germline V gene lookup returns CDR1 SGHTA and CDR2 FQGNSA. Trimming left V 1 base short and J 7 bases short, with 7 bases between. The CDR3 sequence is 12 residues long. As DNA, the CDR3 is TGTGCCAGCAGCTTAGTTCAGGTTGAAGCTTTCTTT. Residues: CASSLVQVEAFF. Using reference TRBV7-2 and TRBJ1-1 for the parts outside the CDR3, the full variable domain is GAGVSQSPSNKVTEKGKDVELRCDPISGHTALYWYRQSLGQGLEFLIYFQGNSAPDKSGLPSDRFSAERTGGSVSTLTIQRTQQEDSAVYLCASSLVQVEAFFGQGTRLTVV.

The gene calls are TRBV4-3 and TRBJ1-2; unclear D gene. The CDR3 consists of 14 residues. CDR1 LGHNA and CDR2 YSLEER come from the germline V gene. V lost 2 bases and J lost 2, with 9 bases in between. The CDR3 DNA is TGCGCCAGCAGCCAAATCCCCGGGAACTATGGCTACACCTTC. It encodes CASSQIPGNYGYTF.

The CDR3 sequence: CASSQDLERNYGYTF. The DNA of the CDR3 is TGCGCCAGCAGCCAAGATCTTGAGCGAAACTATGGCTACACCTTC. J is TRBJ1-2 and V is TRBV4-3; D is unclear. V was shortened by 0 bases and J by 2 bases, with 10 bases between the two germline ends. The CDR3 has 15 amino acids. Germline CDR1 is LGHNA and CDR2 is YSLEER.

The chain combines TRBV2 with TRBJ1-2, with no clear D. Germline V CDR1 and CDR2: SNHLY, FYNNEI. This CDR3 is 11 amino acids long. V was pared by 4 bases and J by 5 bases, with 5 bases between. CDR3 loop: CASSGDYGYTF. The CDR3 coding sequence is TGTGCCAGCAGTGGAGATTATGGCTACACCTTC.

The J gene is TRBJ2-6, the V gene TRBV6-1; the D gene is possibly TRBD2 (5 bases). This CDR3 is 19 amino acids long. V was clipped by 2 bases and J by 1 base, with 18 bases between them. Germline CDR1 reads MNHNS; CDR2 reads SASEGT. CDR3 nucleotide sequence: TGTGCCAGCAGTGAAATCTTAGCGATAGGTCCATCTGGGGCCAACGTCCTGACTTTC. Its protein product is CASSEILAIGPSGANVLTF.